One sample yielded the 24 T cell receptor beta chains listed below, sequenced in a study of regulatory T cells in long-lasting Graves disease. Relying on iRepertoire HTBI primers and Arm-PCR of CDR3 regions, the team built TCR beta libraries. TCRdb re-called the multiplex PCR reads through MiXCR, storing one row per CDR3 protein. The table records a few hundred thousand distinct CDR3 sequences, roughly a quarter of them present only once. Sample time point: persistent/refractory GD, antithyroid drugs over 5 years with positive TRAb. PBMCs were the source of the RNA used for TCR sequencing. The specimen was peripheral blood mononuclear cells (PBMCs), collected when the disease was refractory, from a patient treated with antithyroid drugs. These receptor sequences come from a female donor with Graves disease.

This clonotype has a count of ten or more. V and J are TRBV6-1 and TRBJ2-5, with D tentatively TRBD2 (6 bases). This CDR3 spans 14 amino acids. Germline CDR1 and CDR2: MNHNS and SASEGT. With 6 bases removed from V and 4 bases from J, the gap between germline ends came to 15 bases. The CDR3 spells CASSPGLARETQYF. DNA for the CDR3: TGTGCCAGCAGCCCTGGGCTAGCGAGAGAGACCCAGTACTTC.

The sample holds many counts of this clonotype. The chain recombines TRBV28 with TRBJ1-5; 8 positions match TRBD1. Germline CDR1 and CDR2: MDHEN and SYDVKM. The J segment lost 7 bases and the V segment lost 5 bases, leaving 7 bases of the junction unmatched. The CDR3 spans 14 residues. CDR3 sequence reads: CASSPGTGSQPQHF. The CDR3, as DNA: TGTGCCAGCAGTCCTGGGACAGGTTCGCAGCCCCAGCATTTT. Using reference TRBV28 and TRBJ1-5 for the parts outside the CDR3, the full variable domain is DVKVTQSSRYLVKRTGEKVFLECVQDMDHENMFWYRQDPGLGLRLIYFSYDVKMKEKGDIPEGYSVSREKKERFSLILESASTNQTSMYLCASSPGTGSQPQHFGDGTRLSIL.

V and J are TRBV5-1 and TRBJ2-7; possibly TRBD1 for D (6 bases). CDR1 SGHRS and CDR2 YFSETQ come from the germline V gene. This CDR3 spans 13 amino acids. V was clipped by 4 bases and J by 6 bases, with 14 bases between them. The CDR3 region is CASSQHRAREQYF. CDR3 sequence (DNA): TGCGCCAGCAGCCAGCACAGGGCCCGCGAGCAGTACTTC. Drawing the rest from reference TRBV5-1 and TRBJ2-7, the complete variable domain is KAGVTQTPRYLIKTRGQQVTLSCSPISGHRSVSWYQQTPGQGLQFLFEYFSETQRNKGNFPGRFSGRQFSNSRSEMNVSTLELGDSALYLCASSQHRAREQYFGPGTRLTVT.

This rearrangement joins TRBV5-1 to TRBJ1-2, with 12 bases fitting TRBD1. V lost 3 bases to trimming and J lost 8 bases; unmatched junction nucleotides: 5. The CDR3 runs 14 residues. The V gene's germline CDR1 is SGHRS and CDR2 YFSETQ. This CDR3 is CASSWGQGAPGYTF. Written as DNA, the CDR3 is TGCGCCAGCAGCTGGGGACAGGGGGCGCCCGGCTACACCTTC. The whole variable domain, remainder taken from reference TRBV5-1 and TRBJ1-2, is KAGVTQTPRYLIKTRGQQVTLSCSPISGHRSVSWYQQTPGQGLQFLFEYFSETQRNKGNFPGRFSGRQFSNSRSEMNVSTLELGDSALYLCASSWGQGAPGYTFGSGTRLTVV.

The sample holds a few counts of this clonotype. DNA for the CDR3: TGTGCCAGCTCACCAGACCAGTCGAGTGAGACCCAGTACTTC. It translates to CASSPDQSSETQYF. The genes are TRBV18 and TRBJ2-5; D gene ambiguous. V lost 2 bases and J 5 bases, leaving 12 bases between the germline ends. The CDR3 sequence is 14 residues long. CDR1 is KGHSH and CDR2 is LQKENI in the germline V gene.

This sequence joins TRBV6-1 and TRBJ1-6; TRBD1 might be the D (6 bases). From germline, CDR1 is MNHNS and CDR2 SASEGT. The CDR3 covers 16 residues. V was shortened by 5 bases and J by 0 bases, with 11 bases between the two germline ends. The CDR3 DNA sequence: TGTGCCAGCAGTCTCACAGGGTTCTCCTATAATTCACCCCTCCACTTT. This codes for CASSLTGFSYNSPLHF.

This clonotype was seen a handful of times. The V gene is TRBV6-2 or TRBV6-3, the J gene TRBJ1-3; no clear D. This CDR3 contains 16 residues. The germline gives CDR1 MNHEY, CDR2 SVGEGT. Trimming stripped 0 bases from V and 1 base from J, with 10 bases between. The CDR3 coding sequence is TGTGCCAGCAGTTACTCTCCGGAGATATCTGGAAACACCATATATTTT. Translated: CASSYSPEISGNTIYF.

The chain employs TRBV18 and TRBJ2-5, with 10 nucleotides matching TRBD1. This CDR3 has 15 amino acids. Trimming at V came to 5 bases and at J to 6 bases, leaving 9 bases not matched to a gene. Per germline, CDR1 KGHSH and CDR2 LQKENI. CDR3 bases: TGTGCCAGCTCATCGCGGGACAGGGGTTCGAAGACCCAGTACTTC. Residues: CASSSRDRGSKTQYF.

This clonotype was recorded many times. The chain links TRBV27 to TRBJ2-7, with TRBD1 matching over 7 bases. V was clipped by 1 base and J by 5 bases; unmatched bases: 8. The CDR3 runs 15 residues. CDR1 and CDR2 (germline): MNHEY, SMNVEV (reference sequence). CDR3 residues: CASSLYGTVVNEQYF. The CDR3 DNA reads TGTGCCAGCAGTTTATACGGGACAGTCGTCAACGAGCAGTACTTC.

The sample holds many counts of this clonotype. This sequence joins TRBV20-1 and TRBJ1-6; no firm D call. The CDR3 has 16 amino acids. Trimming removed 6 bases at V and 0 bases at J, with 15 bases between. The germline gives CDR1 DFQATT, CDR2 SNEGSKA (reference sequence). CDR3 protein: CSASTARVSYNSPLHF. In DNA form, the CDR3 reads TGCAGTGCCTCAACTGCGAGGGTCTCCTATAATTCACCCCTCCACTTT.

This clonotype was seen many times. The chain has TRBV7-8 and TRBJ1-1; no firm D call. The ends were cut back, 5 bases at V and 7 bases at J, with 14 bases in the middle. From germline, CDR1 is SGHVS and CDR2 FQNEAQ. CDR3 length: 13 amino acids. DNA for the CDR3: TGTGCCAGCAGCGACGGTCAGGTAGATGAAGCTTTCTTT. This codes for CASSDGQVDEAFF.

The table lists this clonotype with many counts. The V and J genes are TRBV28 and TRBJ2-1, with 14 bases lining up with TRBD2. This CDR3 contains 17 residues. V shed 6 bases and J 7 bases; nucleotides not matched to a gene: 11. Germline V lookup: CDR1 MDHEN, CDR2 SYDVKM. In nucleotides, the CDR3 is TGTGCCAGCAGGCCGACTAGCGGGAGGGCCTCGGGGAATGAGCAGTTCTTC. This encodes CASRPTSGRASGNEQFF.

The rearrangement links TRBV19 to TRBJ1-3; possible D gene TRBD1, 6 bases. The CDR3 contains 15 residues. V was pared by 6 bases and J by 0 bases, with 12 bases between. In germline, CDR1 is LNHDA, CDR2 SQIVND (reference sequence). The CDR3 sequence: CASRLQDSSGNTIYF. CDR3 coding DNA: TGTGCCAGTAGACTACAGGACAGCTCTGGAAACACCATATATTTT.

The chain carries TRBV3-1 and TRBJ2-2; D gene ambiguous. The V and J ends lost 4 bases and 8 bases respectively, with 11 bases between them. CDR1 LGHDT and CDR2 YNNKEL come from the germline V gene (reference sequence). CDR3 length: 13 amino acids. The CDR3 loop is CASSPQTTGELFF. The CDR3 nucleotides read TGTGCCAGCAGCCCCCAGACCACTGGGGAGCTGTTTTTT.

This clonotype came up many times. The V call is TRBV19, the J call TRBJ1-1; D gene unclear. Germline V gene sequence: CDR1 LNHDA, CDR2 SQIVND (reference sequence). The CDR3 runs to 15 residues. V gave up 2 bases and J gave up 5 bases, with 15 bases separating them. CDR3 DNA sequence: TGTGCCAGTAGTATACCGGGGAGGAGTTGGACTGAAGCTTTCTTT. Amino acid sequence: CASSIPGRSWTEAFF.

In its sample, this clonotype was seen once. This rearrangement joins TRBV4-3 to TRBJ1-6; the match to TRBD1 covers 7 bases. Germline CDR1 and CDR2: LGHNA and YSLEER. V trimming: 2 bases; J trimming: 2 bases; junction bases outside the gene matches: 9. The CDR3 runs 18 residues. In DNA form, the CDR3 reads TGCGCCAGCAGCCAACAAATGACAGGGAACACCTATAATTCACCCCTCCACTTT. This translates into CASSQQMTGNTYNSPLHF.

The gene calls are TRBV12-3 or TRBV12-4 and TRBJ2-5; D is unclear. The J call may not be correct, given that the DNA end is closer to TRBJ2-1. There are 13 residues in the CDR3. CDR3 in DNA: TGTGCCAGCAGTTTAGAAAATACCAATGAGCAGTTCTTC. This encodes CASSLENTNEQFF.

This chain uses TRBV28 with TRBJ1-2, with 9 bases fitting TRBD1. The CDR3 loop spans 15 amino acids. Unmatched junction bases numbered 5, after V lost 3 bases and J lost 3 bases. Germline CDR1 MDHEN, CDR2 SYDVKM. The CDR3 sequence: CASSLGTGNDYGYTF. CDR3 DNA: TGTGCCAGCAGTTTGGGGACAGGGAATGACTATGGCTACACCTTC.

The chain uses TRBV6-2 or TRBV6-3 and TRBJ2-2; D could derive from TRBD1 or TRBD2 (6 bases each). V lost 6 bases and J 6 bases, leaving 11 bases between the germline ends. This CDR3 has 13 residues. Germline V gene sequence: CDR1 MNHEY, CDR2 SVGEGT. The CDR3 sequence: CASSFRGAGELFF. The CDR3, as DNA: TGTGCCAGCAGCTTTAGGGGGGCCGGGGAGCTGTTTTTT.

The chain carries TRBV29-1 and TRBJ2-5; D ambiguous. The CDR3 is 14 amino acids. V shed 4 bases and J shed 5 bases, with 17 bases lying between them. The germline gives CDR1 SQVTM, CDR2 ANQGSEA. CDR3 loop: CSVAVSLIHETQYF. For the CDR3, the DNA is TGCAGCGTTGCCGTGAGCCTCATTCACGAGACCCAGTACTTC.

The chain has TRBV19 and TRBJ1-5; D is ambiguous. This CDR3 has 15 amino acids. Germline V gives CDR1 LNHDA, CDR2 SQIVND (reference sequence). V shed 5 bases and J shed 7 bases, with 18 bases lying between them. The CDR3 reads CASSSPPEGSQPQHF. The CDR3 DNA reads TGTGCCAGTAGTTCTCCTCCGGAAGGGAGCCAGCCCCAGCATTTT. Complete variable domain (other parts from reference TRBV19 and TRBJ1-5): DGGITQSPKYLFRKEGQNVTLSCEQNLNHDAMYWYRQDPGQGLRLIYYSQIVNDFQKGDIAEGYSVSREKKESFPLTVTSAQKNPTAFYLCASSSPPEGSQPQHFGDGTRLSIL.

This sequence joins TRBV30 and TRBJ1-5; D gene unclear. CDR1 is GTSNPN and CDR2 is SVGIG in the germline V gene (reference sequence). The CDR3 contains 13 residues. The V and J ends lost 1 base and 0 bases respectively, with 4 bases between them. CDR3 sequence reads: CAWSEDSNQPQHF. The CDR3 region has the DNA TGTGCCTGGAGTGAGGATAGCAATCAGCCCCAGCATTTT.

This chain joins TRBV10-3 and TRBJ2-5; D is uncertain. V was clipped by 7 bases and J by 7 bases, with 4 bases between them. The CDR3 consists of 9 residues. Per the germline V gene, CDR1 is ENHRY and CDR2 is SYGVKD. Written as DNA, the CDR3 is TGTGCCATCAATTGGACCCAGTACTTC. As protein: CAINWTQYF.

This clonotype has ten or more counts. CDR3 DNA: TGTGCCAGGAGGACAGGGAATGGCTACACCTTC. Translated, it gives CARRTGNGYTF. The chain recombines TRBV2 with TRBJ1-2; 8 bases are shared with TRBD1. The V gene's germline CDR1 is SNHLY and CDR2 FYNNEI. The CDR3 extends over 11 amino acids. The junction had 3 bases not matched to a gene; V was cut back by 9 bases and J by 6 bases. The full variable domain, rest sourced from reference TRBV2 and TRBJ1-2, is EPEVTQTPSHQVTQMGQEVILRCVPISNHLYFYWYRQILGQKVEFLVSFYNNEISEKSEIFDDQFSVERPDGSNFTLKIRSTKLEDSAMYFCARRTGNGYTFGSGTRLTVV.